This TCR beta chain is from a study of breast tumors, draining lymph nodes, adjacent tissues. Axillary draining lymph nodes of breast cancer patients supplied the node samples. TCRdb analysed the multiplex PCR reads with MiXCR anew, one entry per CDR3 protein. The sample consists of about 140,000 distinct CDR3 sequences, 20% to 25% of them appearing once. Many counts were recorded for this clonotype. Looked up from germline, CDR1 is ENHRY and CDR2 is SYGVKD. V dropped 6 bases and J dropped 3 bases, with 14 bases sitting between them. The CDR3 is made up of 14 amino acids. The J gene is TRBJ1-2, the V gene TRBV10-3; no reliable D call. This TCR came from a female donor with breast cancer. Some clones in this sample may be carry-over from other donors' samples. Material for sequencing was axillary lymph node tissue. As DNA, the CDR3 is TGTGCCATCAGAAAAGCTGGTAGCTACTATGGCTACACCTTC. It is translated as CAIRKAGSYYGYTF.